This entry lists 11 T cell receptor beta chains sequenced from one sample in a study of EBV T-cell therapy then PD-1 blockade in nasopharyngeal carcinoma. The method was immunoSEQ multiplex PCR; TCRdb's version includes in-frame clones alone and lacks a portion of them. The table lists roughly 16,000 clones, approximately 88% of them singletons. The antigens for these receptors are not known. Treatment described: AdE1-LMPpoly-expanded autologous EBV-specific T-cell therapy followed by anti-PD-1 nivolumab. This sample comprised CD8+ T cells from blood, obtained at day 0 from a patient whose treatment included autologous EBV-specific T cells and nivolumab. Receptor source: a man aged 35 to 55 with nasopharyngeal carcinoma.

The chain employs TRBV6-2 or TRBV6-3 and TRBJ2-1; 8 nucleotides align to TRBD1. Germline values: CDR1 MNHEY, CDR2 SVGEGT. The V segment lost 2 bases and the J segment 4 bases; nucleotides outside the gene matches: 10. The CDR3 length is 17 residues. Here the CDR3 reads CASSYLIGQGVYNEQFF. The CDR3 DNA sequence: TGTGCCAGCAGTTACCTCATCGGACAGGGAGTTTACAATGAGCAGTTCTTC.

The CDR3 loop is CASSLGSPGSNSPLHF. DNA of the CDR3: TGTGCCAGCAGCTTAGGGTCCCCGGGGTCTAACTCACCCCTCCACTTT. V usage is TRBV7-9 and J usage is TRBJ1-6, with D unclear. V shed 1 base and J shed 10 bases, with 17 bases lying between them. The CDR3 extends over 16 amino acids. CDR1 is SEHNR, CDR2 FQNEAQ, per germline (reference sequence).

This clone was picked up one time. The gene calls are TRBV6-1 and TRBJ1-6; TRBD1 matches at 12 bases. This CDR3 has 16 residues. Germline trimming cut 0 bases from V and 8 bases from J; bases unmatched to any gene: 2. Germline V lookup: CDR1 MNHNS, CDR2 SASEGT. This CDR3 is CASSEAGTGGYSPLHF. CDR3 in DNA: TGTGCCAGCAGTGAAGCGGGGACAGGGGGCTATTCACCCCTCCACTTT.

The chain couples TRBV4-1 to TRBJ2-5; 7 bases map to TRBD1. This CDR3 is built from 15 residues. Germline assignment: CDR1 MGHRA and CDR2 YSYEKL. Germline trimming cut 2 bases from V and 2 bases from J; bases unmatched to any gene: 5. Here the CDR3 reads CASSQLRTGQETQYF. The DNA of the CDR3 is TGCGCCAGCAGCCAACTGAGGACAGGTCAAGAGACCCAGTACTTC.

The chain has TRBV6-5 and TRBJ2-1; D remains unclear. Deletions cut 3 bases from V and 0 bases from J, with 9 bases between. Germline values: CDR1 MNHEY, CDR2 SVGAGI. The CDR3 runs 15 residues. CDR3 in DNA: TGTGCCAGCAGTTATGATATAAGCTCCTACAATGAGCAGTTCTTC. As protein: CASSYDISSYNEQFF.

The V call is TRBV6-2 or TRBV6-3, the J call TRBJ2-5, with TRBD2 as a possible D gene (6 bases). There are 15 residues in the CDR3. The germline V gene has CDR1 MNHEY and CDR2 SVGEGT. V was clipped by 2 bases and J by 5 bases, with 15 bases between them. CDR3 sequence: CASSYLAGTEETQYF. CDR3 DNA sequence: TGTGCCAGCAGTTACCTTGCGGGGACCGAGGAGACCCAGTACTTC.

The rearrangement uses TRBV9 and TRBJ1-1; TRBD1 agrees at 7 bases. CDR1 is SGDLS, CDR2 YYNGEE, per germline. The V gene end was trimmed by 3 bases and the J gene end by 5 bases; junction bases not matched to a gene: 13. CDR3 size: 16 residues. CDR3 coding DNA: TGTGCCAGCAGCGCTGGGACAGAGTACCCAAGGACTGAAGCTTTCTTT. It encodes CASSAGTEYPRTEAFF.

The V gene is TRBV5-5, the J gene TRBJ2-1; D gene unclear. V lost 1 base and J lost 8, with 4 bases in between. The CDR3 has 11 residues. CDR1 is SGHKS, CDR2 YYEKEE, per germline (reference sequence). This chain's CDR3 is CASSLSDEQFF. CDR3 nucleotides: TGTGCCAGCAGCTTGTCCGATGAGCAGTTCTTC.

The chain has TRBV6-2 or TRBV6-3 and TRBJ2-7; D remains ambiguous. Germline loops: CDR1 MNHEY, CDR2 SVGEGT. V dropped 2 bases and J dropped 1 base, with 9 bases sitting between them. The CDR3 covers 14 residues. CDR3 amino acids: CASSYDWASYEQYF. For the CDR3, the DNA is TGTGCCAGCAGTTACGACTGGGCTTCCTACGAGCAGTACTTC.

This chain joins TRBV13 and TRBJ2-5; D may be TRBD2 (5 bases). Trimming removed 1 base from V and 5 bases from J, with 17 bases in between. Per the germline V gene, CDR1 is PRHDT and CDR2 is FYEKMQ (reference sequence). This CDR3 contains 16 residues. The CDR3 DNA sequence: TGTGCCAGCAGCTTAGCAGAGGGTGTCGGCAACGAGACCCAGTACTTC. This sequence encodes CASSLAEGVGNETQYF.

The V call is TRBV28, the J call TRBJ2-5; D might be TRBD2 (6 bases). The germline V gene encodes CDR1 MDHEN and CDR2 SYDVKM. CDR3 size: 14 residues. V was cut by 5 bases and J by 2 bases, with 12 bases left in between. The CDR3 protein is CASSPLGLQETQYF. CDR3 DNA sequence: TGTGCCAGCAGTCCCTTGGGACTTCAAGAGACCCAGTACTTC.